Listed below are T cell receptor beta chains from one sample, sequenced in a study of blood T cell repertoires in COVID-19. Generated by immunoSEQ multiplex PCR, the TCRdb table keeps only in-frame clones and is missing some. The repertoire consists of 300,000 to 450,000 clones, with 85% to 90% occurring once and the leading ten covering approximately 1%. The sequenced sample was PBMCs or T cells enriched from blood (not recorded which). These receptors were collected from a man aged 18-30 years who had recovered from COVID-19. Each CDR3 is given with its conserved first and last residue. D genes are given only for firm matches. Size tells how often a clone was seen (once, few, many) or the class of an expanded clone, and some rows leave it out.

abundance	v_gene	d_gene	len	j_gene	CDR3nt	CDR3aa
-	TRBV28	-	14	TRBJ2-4	TGTGCCAGCAGCCGAGGAGGGTCTGAAAACATTCAGTACTTC	CASSRGGSENIQYF
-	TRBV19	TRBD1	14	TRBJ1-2	TGTGCCTCCGTCCCGGGACAGGGGACCCGCGGCTACACCTTC	CASVPGQGTRGYTF
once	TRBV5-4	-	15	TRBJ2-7	TGTGCCAGCAGCGATCCCTCCCGGGGTTTCTACGAGCAGTACTTC	CASSDPSRGFYEQYF
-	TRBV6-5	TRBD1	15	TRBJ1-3	TGTGCCAGCAGATGGACAGGGGACGGTGGAAACACCATATATTTT	CASRWTGDGGNTIYF
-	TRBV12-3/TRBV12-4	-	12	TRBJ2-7	TGTGCCAGCAGTTTACACAGAAGCGAGCAGTACTTC	CASSLHRSEQYF
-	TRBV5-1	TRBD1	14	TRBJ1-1	TGCGCCAGCAGCTTCACAGGGGGGGTTACTGAAGCTTTCTTT	CASSFTGGVTEAFF
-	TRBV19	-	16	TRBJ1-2	TGTGCCAGTAGTATAGATTCCGTGGGGCGGAACTATGGCTACACCTTC	CASSIDSVGRNYGYTF
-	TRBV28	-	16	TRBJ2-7	TGTGCCAGCAGCCCCGGGGGGGGGACAGGGACCTACGAGCAGTACTTC	CASSPGGGTGTYEQYF
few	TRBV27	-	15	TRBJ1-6	TGTGCCAGCAGTCCGCAGGGTTCGGGCAATTCACCCCTCCACTTT	CASSPQGSGNSPLHF
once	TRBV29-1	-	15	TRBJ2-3	TGCAGCGTTGAACATAGAGGAGACCCCACAGATACGCAGTATTTT	CSVEHRGDPTDTQYF
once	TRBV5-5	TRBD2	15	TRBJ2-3	TGTGCCAGCAGGCGGGGAACTAGCGGCACAGATACGCAGTATTTT	CASRRGTSGTDTQYF
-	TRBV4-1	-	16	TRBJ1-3	TGCGCCAGCAGCCAAGAGGGACACTCTTTCGGAAACACCATATATTTT	CASSQEGHSFGNTIYF
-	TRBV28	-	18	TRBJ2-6	TGTGCCAGCAGTTTGTTTCTCAGGGGATCGACTGGGGCCAACGTCCTGACTTTC	CASSLFLRGSTGANVLTF
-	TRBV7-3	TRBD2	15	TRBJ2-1	TGTGCCAGCAGCTTAACTAGCGGGAGTTTCGATGAGCAGTTCTTC	CASSLTSGSFDEQFF
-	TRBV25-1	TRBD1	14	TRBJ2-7	TGTGCCAGCAGTGACCTTGGACAGGGGAACGAGCAGTACTTC	CASSDLGQGNEQYF
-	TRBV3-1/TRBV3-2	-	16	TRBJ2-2	TGTGCCAGCAGCCAAGAGGGAGATACGAACACCGGGGAGCTGTTTTTT	CASSQEGDTNTGELFF
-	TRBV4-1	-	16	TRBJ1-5	TGCGCCAGCAGCCGCACCTCGATGACAGGTAATCAGCCCCAGCATTTT	CASSRTSMTGNQPQHF
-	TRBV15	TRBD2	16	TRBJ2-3	TGTGCCACCAGCAGAGGGAGGACTAGCGGCACAGATACGCAGTATTTT	CATSRGRTSGTDTQYF
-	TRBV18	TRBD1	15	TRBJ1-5	TGTGCCAGCTCACCGGCGGGACAGATCAATCAGCCCCAGCATTTT	CASSPAGQINQPQHF
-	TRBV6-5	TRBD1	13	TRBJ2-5	TGTGCCAGCAGAAGACAGGGTTCGGAGACCCAGTACTTC	CASRRQGSETQYF
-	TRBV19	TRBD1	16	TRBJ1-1	TGTGCCAGTAGTGATGTGTCGACAGGGGGCCTGGCTGAAGCTTTCTTT	CASSDVSTGGLAEAFF
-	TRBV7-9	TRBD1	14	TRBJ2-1	TGTGCCAGCAGCCAGACAGGGAATTACAATGAGCAGTTCTTC	CASSQTGNYNEQFF
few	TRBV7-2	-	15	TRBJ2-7	TGTGCCAGCAGCTTAGACAGGAGTAGGGTCTACGAGCAGTACTTC	CASSLDRSRVYEQYF
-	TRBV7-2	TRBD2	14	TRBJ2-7	TGTGCCAGCAGCTTAAACCCACGCGGGAGCGAGCAGTACTTC	CASSLNPRGSEQYF
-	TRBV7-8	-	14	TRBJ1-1	TGTGCCAGCAGCCCCTTACAGGGGAACACTGAAGCTTTCTTT	CASSPLQGNTEAFF
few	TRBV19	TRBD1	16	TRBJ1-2	TGTGCCAGTAGTAAATTGGACAGGGGGCGGAACTATGGCTACACCTTC	CASSKLDRGRNYGYTF
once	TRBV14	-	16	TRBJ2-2	TGTGCCAGCACCTACTCGGGTACTACGAACACCGGGGAGCTGTTTTTT	CASTYSGTTNTGELFF
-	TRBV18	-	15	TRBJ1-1	TGTGCCAGCTCACTGCAGGGACACACGAACACTGAAGCTTTCTTT	CASSLQGHTNTEAFF
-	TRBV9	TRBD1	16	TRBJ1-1	TGTGCCAGCAGCGTAGGAGGACAGGGGGCGCAAGGACAAGCTTTCTTT	CASSVGGQGAQGQAFF
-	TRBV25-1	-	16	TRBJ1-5	TGTGCCAGCAGTGATGGGGGGGGGCGGAGCAATCAGCCCCAGCATTTT	CASSDGGGRSNQPQHF
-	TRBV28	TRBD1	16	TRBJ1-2	TGTGCCAGCAGTTTGTCATACACAGGGGCTAACTATGGCTACACCTTC	CASSLSYTGANYGYTF
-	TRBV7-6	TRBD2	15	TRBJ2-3	TGTGCCAGCAGCTTAGGTGGGGGGGATACAGATACGCAGTATTTT	CASSLGGGDTDTQYF
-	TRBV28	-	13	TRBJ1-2	TGTGCCAGCAGCTCTACAGGGACCTATGGCTACACCTTC	CASSSTGTYGYTF
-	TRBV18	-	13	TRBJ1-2	TGTGCCAGCTCGCTTCAGGTTAACTATGGCTACACCTTC	CASSLQVNYGYTF
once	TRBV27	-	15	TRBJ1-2	TGTGCCAGCGGAGACCCTACAGGGTATAGGAATGGCTACACCTTC	CASGDPTGYRNGYTF
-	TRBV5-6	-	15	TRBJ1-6	TGTGCCAGCAGACCGGGAGGGTCCTATAATTCACCCCTCCACTTT	CASRPGGSYNSPLHF
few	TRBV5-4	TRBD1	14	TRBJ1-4	TGTGCCAGCAGCCGGACAGGGGGTAATGAAAAACTGTTTTTT	CASSRTGGNEKLFF
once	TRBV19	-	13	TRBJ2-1	TGTGCCAGTAGTCAGGGCATCTACAATGAGCAGTTCTTC	CASSQGIYNEQFF
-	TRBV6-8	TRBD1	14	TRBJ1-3	TGTGCCACCTACGGACAGGGGCGAGGAAACACCATATATTTT	CATYGQGRGNTIYF
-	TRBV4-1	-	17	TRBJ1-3	TGCGCCAGCAGCCAAGATCGAGGCAGTCTCTCTGGAAACACCATATATTTT	CASSQDRGSLSGNTIYF
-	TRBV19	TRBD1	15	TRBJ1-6	TGTGCCAGTAGTCGGCAGGGGGTAGTGGATTCACCCCTCCACTTT	CASSRQGVVDSPLHF
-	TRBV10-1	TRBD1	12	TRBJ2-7	TGCGCCAGCGGACAGGACTCCTACGAGCAGTACTTC	CASGQDSYEQYF
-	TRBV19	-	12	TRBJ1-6	TGTGCCAGTAGTGACAGAAATTCACCCCTCCACTTT	CASSDRNSPLHF
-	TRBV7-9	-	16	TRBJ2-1	TGTGCCAGCAGCAAAGGGGACAACCTACTCTACAATGAGCAGTTCTTC	CASSKGDNLLYNEQFF
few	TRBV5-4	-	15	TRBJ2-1	TGTGCCAGCAGCTCCCTGGGAGGCTCCTACAATGAGCAGTTCTTC	CASSSLGGSYNEQFF
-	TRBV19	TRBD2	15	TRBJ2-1	TGTGCCAGTAGGGTGGGACTAGCGGATTACAATGAGCAGTTCTTC	CASRVGLADYNEQFF
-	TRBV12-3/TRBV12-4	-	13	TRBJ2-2	TGTGCCAGCCGCGGGGAAATTACCGGGGAGCTGTTTTTT	CASRGEITGELFF
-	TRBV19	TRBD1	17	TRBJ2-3	TGTGCCAGTAGTATAGTTTTAATGGGGACAGGGACAGATACGCAGTATTTT	CASSIVLMGTGTDTQYF
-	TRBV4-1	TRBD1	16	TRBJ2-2	TGCGCCAGCAGACTACAGGACAGGCCCGGGGCCGGGGAGCTGTTTTTT	CASRLQDRPGAGELFF
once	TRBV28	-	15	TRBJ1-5	TGTGCCAGCAGCCCGGGGGGCGGGGGCAATCAGCCCCAGCATTTT	CASSPGGGGNQPQHF
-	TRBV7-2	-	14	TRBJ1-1	TGTGCCAGCAGCTTAGGAGGCAGACTCGGTGAAGCTTTCTTT	CASSLGGRLGEAFF
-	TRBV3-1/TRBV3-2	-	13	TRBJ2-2	TGTGCCAGCACCTCGAGCGGGTCCGGGGAGCTGTTTTTT	CASTSSGSGELFF
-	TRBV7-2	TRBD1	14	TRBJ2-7	TGTGCCAGCAGCTTCGGGACAGGGGTTCGCGAGCAGTACTTC	CASSFGTGVREQYF
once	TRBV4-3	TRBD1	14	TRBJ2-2	TGCGCCAGCAGCCCCCGGACAGGAGCCGGGGAGCTGTTTTTT	CASSPRTGAGELFF
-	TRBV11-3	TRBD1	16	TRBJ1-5	TGTGCCAGCAGCCCAACGGTCGGGACAGACAATCAGCCCCAGCATTTT	CASSPTVGTDNQPQHF
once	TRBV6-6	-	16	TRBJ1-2	TGTGCCAGCAGTCCCCCGGAAGGAGGGTCGCTCTATGGCTACACCTTC	CASSPPEGGSLYGYTF
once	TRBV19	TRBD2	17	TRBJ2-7	TGTGCCACTCGGGGCACTTTAGCGGGGGGGACCTCCTACGAGCAGTACTTC	CATRGTLAGGTSYEQYF